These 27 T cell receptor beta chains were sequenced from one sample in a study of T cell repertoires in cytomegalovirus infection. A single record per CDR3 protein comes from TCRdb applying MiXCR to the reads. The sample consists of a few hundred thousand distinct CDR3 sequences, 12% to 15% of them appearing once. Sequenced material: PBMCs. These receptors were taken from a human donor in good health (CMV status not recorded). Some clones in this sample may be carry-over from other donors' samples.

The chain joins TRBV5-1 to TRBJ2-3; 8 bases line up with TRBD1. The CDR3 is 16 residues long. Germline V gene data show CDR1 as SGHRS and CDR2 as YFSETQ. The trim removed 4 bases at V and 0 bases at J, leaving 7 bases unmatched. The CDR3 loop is CASSRTGPSSTDTQYF. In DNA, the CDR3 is TGCGCCAGCAGCAGGACAGGGCCTTCTAGCACAGATACGCAGTATTTT.

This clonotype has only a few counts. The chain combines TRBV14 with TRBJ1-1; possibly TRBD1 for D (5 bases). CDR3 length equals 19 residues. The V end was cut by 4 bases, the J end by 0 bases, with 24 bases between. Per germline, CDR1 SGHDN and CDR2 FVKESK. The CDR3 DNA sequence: TGTGCCAGCAGCCTAGGTGGGGGGGTGGGACGGACTATGAACACTGAAGCTTTCTTT. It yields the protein CASSLGGGVGRTMNTEAFF.

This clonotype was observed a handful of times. Here the CDR3 reads CASRSLGDTEAFF. The CDR3 DNA is TGCGCCAGCAGAAGTCTAGGGGACACTGAAGCTTTCTTT. This chain links TRBV10-2 with TRBJ1-1; D is perhaps TRBD1 (5 bases). The V end was cut by 6 bases, the J end by 3 bases, with 11 bases between. In germline, CDR1 is WSHSY, CDR2 SAAADI. This CDR3 contains 13 residues.

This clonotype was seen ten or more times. CDR3 coding DNA: TGTGCCAGCAGTTCCCCTTTAGGGAAACTCGAACTCACAGATACGCAGTATTTT. Translated, it gives CASSSPLGKLELTDTQYF. This chain connects TRBV28 to TRBJ2-3; no definite D call. Trimming cost V 4 bases and J 2 bases, with 22 bases left between them. CDR3 size: 18 residues. Germline V CDR1 and CDR2: MDHEN, SYDVKM. Based on the CDR3 plus reference TRBV28 and TRBJ2-3, the full variable domain is DVKVTQSSRYLVKRTGEKVFLECVQDMDHENMFWYRQDPGLGLRLIYFSYDVKMKEKGDIPEGYSVSREKKERFSLILESASTNQTSMYLCASSSPLGKLELTDTQYFGPGTRLTVL.

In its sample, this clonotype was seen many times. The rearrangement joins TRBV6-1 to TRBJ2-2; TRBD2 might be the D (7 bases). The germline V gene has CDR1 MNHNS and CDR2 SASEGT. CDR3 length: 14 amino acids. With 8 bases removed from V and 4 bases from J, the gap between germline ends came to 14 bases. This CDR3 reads CASYSRGGTGELFF. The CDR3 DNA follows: TGTGCCAGCTACTCAAGGGGGGGCACCGGGGAGCTGTTTTTT.

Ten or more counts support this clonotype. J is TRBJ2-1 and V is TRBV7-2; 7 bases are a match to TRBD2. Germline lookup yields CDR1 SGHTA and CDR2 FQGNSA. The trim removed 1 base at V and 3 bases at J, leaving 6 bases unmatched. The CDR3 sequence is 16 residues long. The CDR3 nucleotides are TGTGCCAGCAGCTTAGTGGGAGCGGGGCACTACAATGAGCAGTTCTTC. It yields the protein CASSLVGAGHYNEQFF.

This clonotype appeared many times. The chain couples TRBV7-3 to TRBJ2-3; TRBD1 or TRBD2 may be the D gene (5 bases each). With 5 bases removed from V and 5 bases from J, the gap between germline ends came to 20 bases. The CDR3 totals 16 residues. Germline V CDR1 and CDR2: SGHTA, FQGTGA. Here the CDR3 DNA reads TGTGCCAGCAGCCGAGGGGCTAGCACCTCTGGAGATACGCAGTATTTT. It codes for CASSRGASTSGDTQYF.

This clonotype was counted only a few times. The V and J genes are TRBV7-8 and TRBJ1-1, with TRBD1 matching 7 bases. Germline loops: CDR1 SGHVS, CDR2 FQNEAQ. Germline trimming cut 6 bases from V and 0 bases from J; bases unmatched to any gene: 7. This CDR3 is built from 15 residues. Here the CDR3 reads CASRRTGTVNTEAFF. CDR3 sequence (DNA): TGTGCCAGCAGGCGTACCGGGACAGTGAACACTGAAGCTTTCTTT.

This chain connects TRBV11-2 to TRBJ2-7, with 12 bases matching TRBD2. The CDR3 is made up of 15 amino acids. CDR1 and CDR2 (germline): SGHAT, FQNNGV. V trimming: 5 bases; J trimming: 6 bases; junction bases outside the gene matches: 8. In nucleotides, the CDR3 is TGTGCCAGCAGCCAGACTAGCGGGAGTCCGGTCGAGCAGTACTTC. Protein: CASSQTSGSPVEQYF.

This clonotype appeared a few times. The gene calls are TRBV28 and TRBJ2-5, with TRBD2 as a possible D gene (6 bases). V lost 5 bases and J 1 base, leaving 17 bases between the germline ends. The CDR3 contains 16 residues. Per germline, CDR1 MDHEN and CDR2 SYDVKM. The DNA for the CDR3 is TGTGCCAGCAGTCCCCTCGGGGGAGCCGGCCAAGAGACCCAGTACTTC. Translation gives CASSPLGGAGQETQYF.

The CDR3 DNA sequence: TGTGCCAGCAGCTCCGTATTGGGGTCTAACTATGGCTACACCTTC. Translated: CASSSVLGSNYGYTF. The chain uses TRBV7-9 and TRBJ1-2; D is unclear. This CDR3 is built from 15 residues. V lost 4 bases to trimming and J lost 0 bases, with 12 bases between them. CDR1 is SEHNR and CDR2 is FQNEAQ in the germline V gene (reference sequence).

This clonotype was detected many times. DNA for the CDR3: TGTGCCAGCAGCTTAGTTGCAGGGGAGCCCTACGAGCAGTACTTC. Translated, it gives CASSLVAGEPYEQYF. This chain connects TRBV7-2 to TRBJ2-7, with a weak D call TRBD1 (6 bases). Per the germline V gene, CDR1 is SGHTA and CDR2 is FQGNSA. The CDR3 sequence is 15 residues long. Trimming stripped 1 base from V and 2 bases from J, with 12 bases between.

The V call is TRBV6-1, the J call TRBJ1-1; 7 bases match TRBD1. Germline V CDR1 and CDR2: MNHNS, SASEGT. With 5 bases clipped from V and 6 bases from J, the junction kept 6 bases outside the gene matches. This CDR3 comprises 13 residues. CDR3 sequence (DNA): TGTGCCAGCAGTCGCACAGGGGATGCTGAAGCTTTCTTT. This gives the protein CASSRTGDAEAFF.

The DNA of the CDR3 is TGTGCCAGTTTGGACAGGGGGGATCAGCCCCAGCATTTT. Translated, it gives CASLDRGDQPQHF. The chain joins TRBV28 to TRBJ1-5, with 10 nucleotides matching TRBD1. The CDR3 consists of 13 residues. The ends lost 9 bases at V and 5 bases at J; junction bases unmatched: 4. The germline V gene has CDR1 MDHEN and CDR2 SYDVKM.

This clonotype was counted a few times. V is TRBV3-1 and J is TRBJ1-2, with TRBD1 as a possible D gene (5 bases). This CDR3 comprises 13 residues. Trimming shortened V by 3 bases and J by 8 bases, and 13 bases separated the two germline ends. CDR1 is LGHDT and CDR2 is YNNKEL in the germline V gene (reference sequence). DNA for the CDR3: TGTGCCAGCAGCCAGGGACCAGGGAGGGGCTACACCTTC. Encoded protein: CASSQGPGRGYTF.

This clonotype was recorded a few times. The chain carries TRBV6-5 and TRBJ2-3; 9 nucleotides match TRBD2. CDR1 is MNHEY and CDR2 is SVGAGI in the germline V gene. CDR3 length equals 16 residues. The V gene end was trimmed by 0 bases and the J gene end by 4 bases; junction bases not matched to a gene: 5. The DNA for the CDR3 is TGTGCCAGCAGTTACTCGGCGGGAGGGAGCGCAGATACGCAGTATTTT. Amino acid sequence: CASSYSAGGSADTQYF.

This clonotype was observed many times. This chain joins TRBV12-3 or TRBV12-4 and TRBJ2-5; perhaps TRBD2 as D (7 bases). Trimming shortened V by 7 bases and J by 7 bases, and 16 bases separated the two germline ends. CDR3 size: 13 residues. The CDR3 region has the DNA TGTGCCAGCACCGAGGGGGGGGTCGGGACCCAGTACTTC. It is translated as CASTEGGVGTQYF.

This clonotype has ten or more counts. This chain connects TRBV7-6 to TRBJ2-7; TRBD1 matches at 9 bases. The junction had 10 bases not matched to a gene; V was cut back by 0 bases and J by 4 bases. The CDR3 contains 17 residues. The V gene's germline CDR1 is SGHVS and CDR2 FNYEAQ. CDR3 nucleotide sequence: TGTGCCAGCAGCTTAGCTAGGGTGTTCGGGACAGGGTACGAGCAGTACTTC. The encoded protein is CASSLARVFGTGYEQYF.

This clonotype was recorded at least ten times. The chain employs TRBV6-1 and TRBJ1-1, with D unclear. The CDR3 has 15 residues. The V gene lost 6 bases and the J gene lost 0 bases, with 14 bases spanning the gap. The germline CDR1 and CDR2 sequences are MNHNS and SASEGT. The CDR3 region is CASRRGGKLNTEAFF. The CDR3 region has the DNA TGTGCCAGCAGACGGGGTGGCAAGTTGAACACTGAAGCTTTCTTT.

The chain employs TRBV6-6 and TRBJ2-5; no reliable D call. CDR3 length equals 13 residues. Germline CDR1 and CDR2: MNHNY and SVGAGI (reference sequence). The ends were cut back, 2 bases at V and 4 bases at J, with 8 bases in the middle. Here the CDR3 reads CASSYLMGETQYF. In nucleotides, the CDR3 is TGTGCCAGCAGTTACCTGATGGGAGAGACCCAGTACTTC.

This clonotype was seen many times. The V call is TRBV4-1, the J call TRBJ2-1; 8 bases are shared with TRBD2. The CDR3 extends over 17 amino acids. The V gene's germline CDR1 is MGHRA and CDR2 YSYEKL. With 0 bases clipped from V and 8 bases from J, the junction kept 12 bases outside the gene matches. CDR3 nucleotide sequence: TGCGCCAGCAGCCAAGATGGAGCGGGGGCGCAGGTAGATGAGCAGTTCTTC. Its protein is CASSQDGAGAQVDEQFF.

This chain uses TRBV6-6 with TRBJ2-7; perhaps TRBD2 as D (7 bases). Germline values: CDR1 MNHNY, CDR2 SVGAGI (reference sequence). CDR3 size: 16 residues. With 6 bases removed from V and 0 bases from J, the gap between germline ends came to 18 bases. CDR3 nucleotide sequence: TGTGCCAGCAGCCTCACGGGGGGACAACACTCCTACGAGCAGTACTTC. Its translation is CASSLTGGQHSYEQYF.

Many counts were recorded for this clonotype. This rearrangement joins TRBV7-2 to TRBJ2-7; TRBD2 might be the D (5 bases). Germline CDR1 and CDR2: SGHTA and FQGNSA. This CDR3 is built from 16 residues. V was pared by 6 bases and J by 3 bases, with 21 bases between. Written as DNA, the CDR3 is TGTGCCAGCAGACCGCTCGGGGAGCTTTTCCACTACGAGCAGTACTTC. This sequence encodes CASRPLGELFHYEQYF.

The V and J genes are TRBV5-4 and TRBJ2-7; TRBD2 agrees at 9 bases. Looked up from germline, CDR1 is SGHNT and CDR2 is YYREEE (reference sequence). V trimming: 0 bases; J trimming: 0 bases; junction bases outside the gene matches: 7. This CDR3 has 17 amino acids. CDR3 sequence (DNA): TGTGCCAGCAGCTTGGAGGCTAGCGGGGCTAGCTCCTACGAGCAGTACTTC. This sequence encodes CASSLEASGASSYEQYF.

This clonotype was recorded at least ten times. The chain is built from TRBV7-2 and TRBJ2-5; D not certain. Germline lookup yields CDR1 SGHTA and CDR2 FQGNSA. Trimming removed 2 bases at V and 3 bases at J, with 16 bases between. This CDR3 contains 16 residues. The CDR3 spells CASSLFWTGVKETQYF. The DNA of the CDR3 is TGTGCCAGCAGCTTATTCTGGACCGGAGTAAAAGAGACCCAGTACTTC.

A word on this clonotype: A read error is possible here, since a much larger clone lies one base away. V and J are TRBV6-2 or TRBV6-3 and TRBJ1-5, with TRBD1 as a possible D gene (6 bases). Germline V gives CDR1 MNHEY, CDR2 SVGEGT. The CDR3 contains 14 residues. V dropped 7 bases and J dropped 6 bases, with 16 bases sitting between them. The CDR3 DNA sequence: TGTGCCAGCAATTATATACAGGGAAGTCAGCCCCAGCATTTT. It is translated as CASNYIQGSQPQHF.

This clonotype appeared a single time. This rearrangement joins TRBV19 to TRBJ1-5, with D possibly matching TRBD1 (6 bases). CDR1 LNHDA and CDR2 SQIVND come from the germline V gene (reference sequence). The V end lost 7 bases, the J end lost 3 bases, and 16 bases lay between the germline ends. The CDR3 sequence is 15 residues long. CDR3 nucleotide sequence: TGTGCCAGTACCCCCCGGGGGGGCCCCAATCAGCCCCAGCATTTT. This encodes CASTPRGGPNQPQHF.